The 25 T cell receptor beta chains below all came from one sample that was sequenced in a study of T cell repertoires in cytomegalovirus infection. MiXCR, applied by TCRdb to the reads, yields one record per CDR3 protein. The profile shows 570,000 or so distinct CDR3 sequences, 40% of them singletons. The antigens of these receptors remain unknown. The material was cultured PBMCs, obtained from culture after CMV antigen stimulation. The receptors originated from a human donor in good health (CMV status not recorded). Some clones in this sample may be carry-over from other donors' samples.

The V gene is TRBV27, the J gene TRBJ1-5; 8 positions agree with TRBD1. Unmatched junction bases numbered 10, after V lost 4 bases and J lost 2 bases. CDR3 length equals 17 residues. Per the germline V gene, CDR1 is MNHEY and CDR2 is SMNVEV (reference sequence). CDR3 sequence: CASSSRIRDRRNQPQHF. CDR3 nucleotides: TGTGCCAGCAGTTCCCGAATACGGGACAGGCGCAATCAGCCCCAGCATTTT.

This chain links TRBV5-1 with TRBJ2-3; 7 bases map to TRBD1. Germline V gene lookup returns CDR1 SGHRS and CDR2 YFSETQ. V lost 4 bases, J lost 5 bases, and 7 bases stayed unmatched. There are 14 residues in the CDR3. CDR3 in DNA: TGCGCCAGCAGCCCGATCCCAGGGGGAGATACGCAGTATTTT. Translating it yields CASSPIPGGDTQYF.

The gene calls are TRBV7-2 and TRBJ2-2; 8 bases map to TRBD1. The CDR3 spans 13 residues. V was clipped by 6 bases and J by 5 bases; unmatched bases: 2. Germline assignment: CDR1 SGHTA and CDR2 FQGNSA. The CDR3 DNA sequence: TGTGCCAGCAGGCGGACAGGGACCGGGGAGCTGTTTTTT. Encoded protein: CASRRTGTGELFF.

The table lists this clonotype with a few counts. V and J are TRBV4-1 and TRBJ1-2; 8 nucleotides align to TRBD1. V trimming: 0 bases; J trimming: 4 bases; junction bases outside the gene matches: 4. The CDR3 is 15 residues long. CDR1 is MGHRA and CDR2 is YSYEKL in the germline V gene. The CDR3, as DNA: TGCGCCAGCAGCCAAGATGTCGACAGGGGCTATGGCTACACCTTC. Its translation is CASSQDVDRGYGYTF.

The chain has TRBV7-2 and TRBJ1-4, with TRBD1 as a possible D gene (6 bases). The CDR3 length is 14 residues. With 6 bases removed from V and 8 bases from J, the gap between germline ends came to 16 bases. In germline, CDR1 is SGHTA, CDR2 FQGNSA. CDR3 DNA: TGTGCCAGCAGACTCGGGGGGGCCGGGGAAAAACTGTTTTTT. Translation gives CASRLGGAGEKLFF.

DNA of the CDR3: TGTGCCAGCAGTTATTTACCCAACACTGAAGCTTTCTTT. It codes for CASSYLPNTEAFF. The V gene is TRBV6-2 or TRBV6-3, the J gene TRBJ1-1; D gene ambiguous. The CDR3 is 13 amino acids. CDR1 and CDR2 (germline): MNHEY, SVGEGT. The germline V and J ends were trimmed by 3 bases and 2 bases, with 7 bases remaining between them.

The V call is TRBV28, the J call TRBJ2-1; 8 nucleotides align to TRBD1. V gave up 5 bases and J gave up 6 bases; unmatched junction bases: 6. The V gene's germline CDR1 is MDHEN and CDR2 SYDVKM. CDR3 length: 14 residues. CDR3 bases: TGTGCCAGCAGTACAGGGGGGAAATTCAATGAGCAGTTCTTC. As protein: CASSTGGKFNEQFF.

The chain carries TRBV6-2 or TRBV6-3 and TRBJ1-2, with TRBD1 identical over 7 bases. J gave up 6 bases and V 6 bases, and 7 bases lay outside the gene matches. The CDR3 length is 13 residues. Germline-derived CDR1 and CDR2 are MNHEY and SVGEGT. The CDR3 DNA reads as TGTGCCAGCAGCCCCGACAGGGTCCATGGCTACACCTTC. Protein sequence: CASSPDRVHGYTF.

The J gene is TRBJ1-4, the V gene TRBV20-1; D remains unclear. Germline-derived CDR1 and CDR2 are DFQATT and SNEGSKA (reference sequence). With 6 bases removed from V and 0 bases from J, the gap between germline ends came to 14 bases. The CDR3 length is 15 residues. The CDR3 is CSADPLGATNEKLFF. DNA for the CDR3: TGCAGTGCCGACCCCTTGGGAGCAACTAATGAAAAACTGTTTTTT.

The chain combines TRBV6-2 or TRBV6-3 with TRBJ2-1, with D uncertain. Trimming cost V 4 bases and J 4 bases, with 14 bases left between them. This CDR3 spans 15 amino acids. Germline V gene lookup returns CDR1 MNHEY and CDR2 SVGEGT. The CDR3 loop is CASSLQTTWYNEQFF. The CDR3 nucleotides read TGTGCCAGCAGTTTACAAACAACTTGGTACAATGAGCAGTTCTTC.

DNA for the CDR3: TGCAGTGCTATACCTCCGCGCGCTACTGGGAGATGGGATCAGCCCCAGCATTTT. Translated, it gives CSAIPPRATGRWDQPQHF. This chain uses TRBV20-1 with TRBJ1-5; D uncertain. Germline-derived CDR1 and CDR2 are DFQATT and SNEGSKA (reference sequence). Trimming cost V 4 bases and J 5 bases, with 27 bases left between them. This CDR3 is 18 amino acids long.

The table lists this clonotype with a few counts. The CDR3 is CASSGSGGARETQYF. In nucleotides, the CDR3 is TGTGCCAGCAGCGGTAGCGGGGGGGCCCGGGAGACCCAGTACTTC. The V call is TRBV11-2, the J call TRBJ2-5, with TRBD2 matching over 11 bases. After removal of 5 bases from V and 5 bases from J, the junction contained 7 bases not matched to a gene. Germline assignment: CDR1 SGHAT and CDR2 FQNNGV. CDR3 length: 15 amino acids. The full variable domain, rest sourced from reference TRBV11-2 and TRBJ2-5, is EAGVAQSPRYKIIEKRQSVAFWCNPISGHATLYWYQQILGQGPKLLIQFQNNGVVDDSQLPKDRFSAERLKGVDSTLKIQPAKLEDSAVYLCASSGSGGARETQYFGPGTRLLVL.

This clonotype was detected a few times. V gene TRBV19 combines with J gene TRBJ1-2; no firm D call. CDR3 size: 15 residues. The V end was cut by 5 bases, the J end by 2 bases, with 15 bases between. CDR1 is LNHDA and CDR2 is SQIVND in the germline V gene (reference sequence). The CDR3 spells CASSPSASPNYGYTF. In DNA form, the CDR3 reads TGTGCCAGTAGTCCCTCGGCAAGCCCCAACTATGGCTACACCTTC.

The table lists this clonotype with a count of one. The chain combines TRBV6-1 with TRBJ2-7, with 8 bases fitting TRBD2. CDR1 and CDR2 from the germline V gene are MNHNS and SASEGT. The CDR3 loop spans 18 amino acids. Losses at the gene ends were 0 bases for V and 1 base for J; bases not matched to a gene: 11. In DNA, the CDR3 is TGTGCCAGCAGTGAAGCCCCTGGCGGAGCGGGAGTGTCCTACGAGCAGTACTTC. This gives the protein CASSEAPGGAGVSYEQYF.

This clonotype was observed a few times. The J gene is TRBJ2-2, the V gene TRBV5-8; no reliable D call. The CDR3 consists of 13 residues. Between the trimmed V and J ends, which lost 3 bases and 15 bases, there was a span of 18 bases. The germline V gene encodes CDR1 SGHTS and CDR2 YDEGEE. CDR3: CASSWTVRRVMFF. The DNA of the CDR3 is TGTGCCAGCAGCTGGACGGTTCGCCGGGTGATGTTTTTT.

The chain has TRBV7-9 and TRBJ2-5; TRBD2 might be the D (6 bases). Trimming left V 5 bases short and J 5 bases short, with 9 bases between. The CDR3 has 12 residues. Germline assignment: CDR1 SEHNR and CDR2 FQNEAQ (reference sequence). CDR3 sequence reads: CASSDGGETQYF. The CDR3 DNA reads as TGTGCCAGCAGCGACGGAGGGGAGACCCAGTACTTC.

The chain is built from TRBV12-3 or TRBV12-4 and TRBJ2-1, with a tentative D call TRBD1 (5 bases). The CDR3 covers 14 residues. V dropped 7 bases and J dropped 5 bases, with 15 bases sitting between them. CDR3 sequence: CASTLGRTNNEQFF. In nucleotides, the CDR3 is TGTGCCAGCACCCTGGGGCGGACCAACAATGAGCAGTTCTTC.

The chain has TRBV12-3 or TRBV12-4 and TRBJ2-2; maybe TRBD2 (6 bases). This CDR3 has 15 residues. V was clipped by 5 bases and J by 0 bases, with 10 bases between them. CDR3 DNA: TGTGCCAGCAGTACGGGACTGACGAACACCGGGGAGCTGTTTTTT. Protein sequence: CASSTGLTNTGELFF.

The genes are TRBV7-2 and TRBJ1-3; D is uncertain. Per the germline V gene, CDR1 is SGHTA and CDR2 is FQGNSA. This CDR3 has 14 amino acids. Trimming removed 7 bases from V and 0 bases from J, with 10 bases in between. CDR3 amino acids: CASKDRSSGNTIYF. CDR3 coding DNA: TGTGCCAGCAAGGACCGGAGCTCTGGAAACACCATATATTTT.

The sample holds many counts of this clonotype. The rearrangement joins TRBV7-2 to TRBJ1-6; the D is unclear. V was clipped by 7 bases and J by 0 bases, with 10 bases between them. The germline V gene has CDR1 SGHTA and CDR2 FQGNSA. The CDR3 contains 15 residues. The CDR3 sequence: CASNSKSSYNSPLHF. DNA of the CDR3: TGTGCCAGCAATTCGAAGAGCTCCTATAATTCACCCCTCCACTTT.

The gene calls are TRBV10-3 and TRBJ2-5; 10 bases line up with TRBD2. In germline, CDR1 is ENHRY, CDR2 SYGVKD. There are 15 residues in the CDR3. J was trimmed by 0 bases and V by 2 bases; bases with no gene match: 0. The CDR3 region has the DNA TGTGCCATCAGTGAGACTAGCGGGGACCAAGAGACCCAGTACTTC. Amino acid sequence: CAISETSGDQETQYF.

DNA for the CDR3: TGTGCCAGCAGTTTAGTACTAGCGGGGGGGATACACACAGATACGCAGTATTTT. Translating it yields CASSLVLAGGIHTDTQYF. This chain uses TRBV12-3 or TRBV12-4 with TRBJ2-3; TRBD2 aligns across 13 bases. CDR3 length: 18 amino acids. V dropped 1 base and J dropped 2; count of bases not matched to a gene: 6.

This chain uses TRBV10-3 with TRBJ2-5, with 11 bases fitting TRBD2. This CDR3 has 14 residues. Germline CDR1 is ENHRY and CDR2 is SYGVKD. V lost 5 bases and J lost 1; bases outside the gene matches: 0. Written as DNA, the CDR3 is TGTGCCATCAGTCTAGCGGGGGGCCAAGAGACCCAGTACTTC. Translation gives CAISLAGGQETQYF.

This clonotype was detected only a few times. The chain employs TRBV7-8 and TRBJ1-5; 7 bases fit TRBD1. Germline CDR1 reads SGHVS; CDR2 reads FQNEAQ. With V trimmed by 3 bases and J by 4 bases, 3 bases remained unmatched. The CDR3 runs 14 residues. CDR3 sequence (DNA): TGTGCCAGCAGCTTTGTACAGGGGAATCAGCCCCAGCATTTT. Its protein is CASSFVQGNQPQHF.

The chain links TRBV20-1 to TRBJ2-1; 9 positions match TRBD2. With V trimmed by 4 bases and J by 1 base, 20 bases remained unmatched. Germline loops: CDR1 DFQATT, CDR2 SNEGSKA (reference sequence). This CDR3 spans 20 amino acids. CDR3 loop: CSAKRFLAGWRWGSYNEQFF. As DNA, the CDR3 is TGCAGTGCTAAACGGTTTCTAGCGGGATGGCGGTGGGGATCCTACAATGAGCAGTTCTTC.